This T cell receptor beta chain was documented in a study of Graves' ophthalmopathy and Graves' hyperthyroidism. The authors amplified TCR beta CDR3 regions, and they did so from RNA transcripts for repertoire sequencing. HTBI primers were used in a first-round RT-PCR, which preceded a second-round multiplex PCR. TCRdb analysed the multiplex PCR reads with MiXCR anew, one entry per CDR3 protein. This table holds hundreds of thousands of distinct CDR3 sequences, roughly 20% found once. PBMCs had their origin in fresh peripheral blood (approximately 9.7 ml). This clonotype occurred many times. J was trimmed by 2 bases and V by 3 bases; bases with no gene match: 4. The germline gives CDR1 KGHDR, CDR2 SFDVKD. This CDR3 has 15 residues.

This chain uses TRBV24-1 with TRBJ2-5, with 8 nucleotides matching TRBD1. Sequencing was done on a sample of peripheral blood. This TCR derives from a woman under 30 with stable Graves' hyperthyroidism. Some clones in this sample may be carry-over from other donors' samples. CDR3 loop: CATSDEDRAQETQYF. The CDR3 DNA reads as TGTGCCACCAGTGATGAGGACAGGGCGCAAGAGACCCAGTACTTC.